This TCR beta chain came from a study of graft-versus-host responses after intestinal transplantation. Study-wide results and limits: Within the allografts of patients who had graft-donor T cell macrochimerism, graft-versus-host to host-versus-graft clonal ratios were high.

The J segment lost 5 bases and the V segment lost 5 bases, leaving 5 bases of the junction unmatched. This CDR3 region has 13 residues. Germline CDR1 reads MNHEY; CDR2 reads SMNVEV (reference sequence). Processing of graft tissue released intraepithelial and lamina propria lymphocytes. Concerning this clone itself: Its antigen is still unknown.

Method: immunoSEQ multiplex PCR; TCRdb's copy keeps in-frame clones and lacks some. The table includes 11,000 to 15,000 clones, 77% detected once. This clonotype originated in a human patient who received an intestinal transplant, so some T cells may come from the graft donor. The specimen was ileum tissue, collected just under 28 days after intestinal transplant. The V gene is TRBV27, the J gene TRBJ1-1; 7 bases are a match to TRBD1. In DNA, the CDR3 is TGTGCCAGCAGTCCAACAGGGGTGACTGAAGCTTTCTTT. Protein sequence: CASSPTGVTEAFF.